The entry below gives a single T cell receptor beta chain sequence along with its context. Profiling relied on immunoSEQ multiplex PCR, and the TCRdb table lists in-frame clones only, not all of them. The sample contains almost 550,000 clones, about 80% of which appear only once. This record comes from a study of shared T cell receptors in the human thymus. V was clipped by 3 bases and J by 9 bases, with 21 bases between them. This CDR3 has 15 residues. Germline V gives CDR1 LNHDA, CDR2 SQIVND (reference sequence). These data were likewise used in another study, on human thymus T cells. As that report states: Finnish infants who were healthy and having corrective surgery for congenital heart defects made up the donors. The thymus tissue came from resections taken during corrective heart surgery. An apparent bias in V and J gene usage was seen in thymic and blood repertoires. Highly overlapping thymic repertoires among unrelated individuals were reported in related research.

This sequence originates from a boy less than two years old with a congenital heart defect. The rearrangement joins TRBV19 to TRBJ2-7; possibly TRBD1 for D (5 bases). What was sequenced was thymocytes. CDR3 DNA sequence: TGTGCCAGTAGTATCGGTTTCAGGGCGCGAGATGGGCAGTACTTC. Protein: CASSIGFRARDGQYF.